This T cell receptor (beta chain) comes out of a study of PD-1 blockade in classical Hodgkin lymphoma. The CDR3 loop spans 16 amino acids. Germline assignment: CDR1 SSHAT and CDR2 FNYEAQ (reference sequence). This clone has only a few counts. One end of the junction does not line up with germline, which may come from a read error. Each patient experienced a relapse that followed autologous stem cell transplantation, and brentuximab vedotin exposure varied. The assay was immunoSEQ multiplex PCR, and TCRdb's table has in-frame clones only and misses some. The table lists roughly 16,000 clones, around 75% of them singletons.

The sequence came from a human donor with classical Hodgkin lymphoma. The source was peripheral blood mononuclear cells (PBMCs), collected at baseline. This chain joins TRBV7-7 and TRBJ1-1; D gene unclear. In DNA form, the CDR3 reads TGTGCTAGCAGCCCCCTACCGTCGGGGTTGAACACTGAAGCTTTCTTT. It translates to CASSPLPSGLNTEAFF.